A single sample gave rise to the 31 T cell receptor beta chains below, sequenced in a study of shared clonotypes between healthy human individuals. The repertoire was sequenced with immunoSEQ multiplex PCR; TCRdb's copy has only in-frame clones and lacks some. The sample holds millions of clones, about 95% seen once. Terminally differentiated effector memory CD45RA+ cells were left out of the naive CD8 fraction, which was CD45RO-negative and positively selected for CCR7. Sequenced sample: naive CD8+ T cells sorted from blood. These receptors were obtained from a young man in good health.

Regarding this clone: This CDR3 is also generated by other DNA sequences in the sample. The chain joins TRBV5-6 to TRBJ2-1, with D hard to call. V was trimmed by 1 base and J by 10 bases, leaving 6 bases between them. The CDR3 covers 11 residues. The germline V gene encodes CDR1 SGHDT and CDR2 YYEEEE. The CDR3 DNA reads TGTGCCAGCAGCTTGTCCAGCGAGCAGTTCTTC. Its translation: CASSLSSEQFF.

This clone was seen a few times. CDR3 amino acids: CASSLVLGGSPLHF. The CDR3 DNA follows: TGTGCCAGCAGCTTAGTCCTCGGCGGGTCACCCCTCCACTTT. The V and J genes are TRBV7-9 and TRBJ1-6; D is unclear. This CDR3 contains 14 residues. Germline assignment: CDR1 SEHNR and CDR2 FQNEAQ (reference sequence). The V end was cut by 1 base, the J end by 10 bases, with 11 bases between.

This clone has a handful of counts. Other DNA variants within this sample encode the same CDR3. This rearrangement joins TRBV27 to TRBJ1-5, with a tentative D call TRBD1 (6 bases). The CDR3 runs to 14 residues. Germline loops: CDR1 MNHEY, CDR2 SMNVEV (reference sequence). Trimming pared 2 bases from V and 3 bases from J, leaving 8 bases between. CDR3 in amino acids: CASSLRDNNQPQHF. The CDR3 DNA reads TGTGCCAGCAGTTTACGGGACAACAATCAGCCCCAGCATTTT.

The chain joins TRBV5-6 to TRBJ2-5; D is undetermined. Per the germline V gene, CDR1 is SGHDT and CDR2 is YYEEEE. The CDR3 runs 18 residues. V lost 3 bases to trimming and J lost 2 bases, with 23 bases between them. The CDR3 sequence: CASSSLERQDPNQETQYF. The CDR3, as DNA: TGTGCCAGCAGCTCCTTGGAACGGCAGGACCCGAATCAAGAGACCCAGTACTTC.

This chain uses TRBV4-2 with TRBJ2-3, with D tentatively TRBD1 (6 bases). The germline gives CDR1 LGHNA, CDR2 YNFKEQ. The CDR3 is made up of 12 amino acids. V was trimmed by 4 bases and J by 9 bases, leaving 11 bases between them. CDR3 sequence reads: CASSPTGLTQYF. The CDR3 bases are TGTGCCAGCAGCCCCACAGGGTTAACGCAGTATTTT.

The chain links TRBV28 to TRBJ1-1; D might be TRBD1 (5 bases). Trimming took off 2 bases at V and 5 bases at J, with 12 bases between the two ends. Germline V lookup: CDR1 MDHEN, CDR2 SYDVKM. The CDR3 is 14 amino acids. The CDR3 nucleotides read TGTGCCAGCAGTTTAACTAGTAGGGGAACTGAAGCTTTCTTT. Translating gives CASSLTSRGTEAFF. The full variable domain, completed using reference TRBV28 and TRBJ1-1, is DVKVTQSSRYLVKRTGEKVFLECVQDMDHENMFWYRQDPGLGLRLIYFSYDVKMKEKGDIPEGYSVSREKKERFSLILESASTNQTSMYLCASSLTSRGTEAFFGQGTRLTVV.

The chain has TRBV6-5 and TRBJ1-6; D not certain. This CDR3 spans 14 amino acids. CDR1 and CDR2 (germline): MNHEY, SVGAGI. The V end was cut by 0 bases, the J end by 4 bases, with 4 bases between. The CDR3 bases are TGTGCCAGCAGTTACTCCCTGTATAATTCACCCCTCCACTTT. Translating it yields CASSYSLYNSPLHF.

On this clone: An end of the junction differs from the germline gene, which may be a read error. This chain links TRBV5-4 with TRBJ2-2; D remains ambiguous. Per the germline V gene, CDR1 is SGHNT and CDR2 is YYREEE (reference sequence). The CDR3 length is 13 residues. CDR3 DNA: TGTGCCAGCAGTTTGGGTCCCTCCGGGGAGCTGTTTTTT. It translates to CASSLGPSGELFF.

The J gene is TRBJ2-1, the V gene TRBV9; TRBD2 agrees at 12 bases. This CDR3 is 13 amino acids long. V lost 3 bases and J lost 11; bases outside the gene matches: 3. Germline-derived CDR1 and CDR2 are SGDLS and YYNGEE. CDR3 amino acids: CASSGTSGVKQFF. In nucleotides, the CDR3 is TGTGCCAGCAGCGGGACTAGCGGGGTAAAGCAGTTCTTC.

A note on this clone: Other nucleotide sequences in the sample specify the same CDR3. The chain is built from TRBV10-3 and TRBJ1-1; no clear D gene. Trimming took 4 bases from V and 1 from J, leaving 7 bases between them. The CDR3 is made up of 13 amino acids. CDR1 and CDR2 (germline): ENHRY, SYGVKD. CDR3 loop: CAISGAGNTEAFF. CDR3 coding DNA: TGTGCCATCAGTGGAGCAGGGAACACTGAAGCTTTCTTT.

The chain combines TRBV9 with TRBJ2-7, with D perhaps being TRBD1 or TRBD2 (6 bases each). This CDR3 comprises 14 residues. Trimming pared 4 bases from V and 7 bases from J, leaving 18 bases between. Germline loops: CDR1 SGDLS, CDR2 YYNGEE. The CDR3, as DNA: TGTGCCAGCAGCCCCGGGGGCCCCGCTCGGGAGCAGTACTTC. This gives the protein CASSPGGPAREQYF.

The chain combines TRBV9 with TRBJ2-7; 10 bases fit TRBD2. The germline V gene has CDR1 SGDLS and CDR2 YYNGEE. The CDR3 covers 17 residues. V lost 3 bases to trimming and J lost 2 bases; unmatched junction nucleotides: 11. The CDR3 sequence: CASSGSAGLADPYEQYF. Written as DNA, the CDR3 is TGTGCCAGCAGCGGGTCCGCTGGACTAGCGGACCCCTACGAGCAGTACTTC.

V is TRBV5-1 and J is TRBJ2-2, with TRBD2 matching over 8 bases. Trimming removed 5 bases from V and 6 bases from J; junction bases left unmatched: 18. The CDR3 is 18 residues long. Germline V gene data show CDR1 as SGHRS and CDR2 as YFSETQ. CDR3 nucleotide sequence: TGCGCCAGCAGTCCTCGCCTTGCTAGCGGGCTCTATCCCGGGGAGCTGTTTTTT. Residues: CASSPRLASGLYPGELFF.

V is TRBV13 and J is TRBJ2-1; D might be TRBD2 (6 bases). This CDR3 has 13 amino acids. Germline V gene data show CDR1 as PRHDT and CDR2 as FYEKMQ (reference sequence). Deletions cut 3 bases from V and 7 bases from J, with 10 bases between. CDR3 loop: CASSLGTRNEQFF. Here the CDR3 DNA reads TGTGCCAGCAGCTTGGGGACTCGTAATGAGCAGTTCTTC.

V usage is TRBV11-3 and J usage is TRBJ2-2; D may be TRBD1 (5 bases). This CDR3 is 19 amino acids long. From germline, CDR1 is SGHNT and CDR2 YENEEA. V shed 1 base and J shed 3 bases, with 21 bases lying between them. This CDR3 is CASSLVVGQSSGYTGELFF. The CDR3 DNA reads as TGTGCCAGCAGCTTAGTGGTGGGGCAGTCCTCAGGGTACACCGGGGAGCTGTTTTTT.

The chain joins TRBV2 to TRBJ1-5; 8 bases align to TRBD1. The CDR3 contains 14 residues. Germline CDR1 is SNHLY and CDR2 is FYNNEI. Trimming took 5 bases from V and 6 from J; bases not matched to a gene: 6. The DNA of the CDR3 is TGTGCCAGCAGTTGGTCAGGGGGCAGTCAGCCCCAGCATTTT. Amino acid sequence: CASSWSGGSQPQHF.

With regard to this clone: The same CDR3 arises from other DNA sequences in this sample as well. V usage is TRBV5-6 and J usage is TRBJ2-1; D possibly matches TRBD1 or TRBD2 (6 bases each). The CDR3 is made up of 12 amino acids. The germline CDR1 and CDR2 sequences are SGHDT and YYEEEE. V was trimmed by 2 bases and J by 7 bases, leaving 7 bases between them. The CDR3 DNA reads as TGTGCCAGCAGCTTAGGGGGGAATGAGCAGTTCTTC. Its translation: CASSLGGNEQFF.

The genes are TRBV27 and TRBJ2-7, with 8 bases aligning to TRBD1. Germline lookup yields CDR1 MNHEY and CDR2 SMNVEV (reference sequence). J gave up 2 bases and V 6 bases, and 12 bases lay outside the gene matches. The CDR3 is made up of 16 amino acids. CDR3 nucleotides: TGTGCCAGCAGCCCATCGTGGGGACAGGTAGCCTACGAGCAGTACTTC. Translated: CASSPSWGQVAYEQYF.

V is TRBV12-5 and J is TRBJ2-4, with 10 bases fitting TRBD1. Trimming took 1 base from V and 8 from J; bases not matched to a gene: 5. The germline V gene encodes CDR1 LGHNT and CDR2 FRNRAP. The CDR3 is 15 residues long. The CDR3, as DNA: TGTGCTAGTGGTTTGGGACAGGGGGCTTGGGACATTCAGTACTTC. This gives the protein CASGLGQGAWDIQYF.

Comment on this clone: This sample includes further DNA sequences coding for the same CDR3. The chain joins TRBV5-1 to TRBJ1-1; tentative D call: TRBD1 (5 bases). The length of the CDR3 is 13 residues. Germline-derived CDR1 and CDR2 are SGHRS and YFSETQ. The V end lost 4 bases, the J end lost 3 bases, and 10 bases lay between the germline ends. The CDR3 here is CASSPTGDTEAFF. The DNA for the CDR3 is TGCGCCAGCAGCCCCACGGGGGACACTGAAGCTTTCTTT.

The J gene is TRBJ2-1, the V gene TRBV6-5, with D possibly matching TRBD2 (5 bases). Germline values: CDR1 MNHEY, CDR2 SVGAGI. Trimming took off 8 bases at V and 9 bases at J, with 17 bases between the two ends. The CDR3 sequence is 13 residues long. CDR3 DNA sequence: TGTGCCAGCGAAGGACTCCAAACGGGTGAGCAGTTCTTC. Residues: CASEGLQTGEQFF.

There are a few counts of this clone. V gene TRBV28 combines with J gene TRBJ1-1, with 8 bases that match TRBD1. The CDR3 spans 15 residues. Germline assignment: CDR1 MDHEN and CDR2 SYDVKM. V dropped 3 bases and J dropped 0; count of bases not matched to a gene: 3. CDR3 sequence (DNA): TGTGCCAGCAGTTTGACAGGGGCGATGAACACTGAAGCTTTCTTT. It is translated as CASSLTGAMNTEAFF.

The CDR3 is CASSSTRTRGTDTQYF. The CDR3 DNA reads as TGTGCCAGCAGCTCGACCCGGACTAGGGGGACAGATACGCAGTATTTT. This sequence joins TRBV9 and TRBJ2-3; tentatively, D is TRBD2 (7 bases). Germline lookup yields CDR1 SGDLS and CDR2 YYNGEE. The CDR3 loop spans 16 amino acids. V lost 4 bases, J lost 3 bases, and 18 bases lay in between.

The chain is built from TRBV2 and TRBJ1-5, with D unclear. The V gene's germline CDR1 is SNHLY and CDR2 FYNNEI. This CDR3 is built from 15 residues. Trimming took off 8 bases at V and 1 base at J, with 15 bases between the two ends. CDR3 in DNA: TGTGCCAGCGGAAGTGGTACAGCAAGCAATCAGCCCCAGCATTTT. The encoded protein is CASGSGTASNQPQHF.

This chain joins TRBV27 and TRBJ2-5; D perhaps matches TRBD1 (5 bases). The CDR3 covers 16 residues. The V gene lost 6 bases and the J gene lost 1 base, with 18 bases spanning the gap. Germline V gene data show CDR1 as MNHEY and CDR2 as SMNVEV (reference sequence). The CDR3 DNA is TGTGCCAGCAGCAGCCTTGGGCCTAGGGGCCAAGAGACCCAGTACTTC. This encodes CASSSLGPRGQETQYF.

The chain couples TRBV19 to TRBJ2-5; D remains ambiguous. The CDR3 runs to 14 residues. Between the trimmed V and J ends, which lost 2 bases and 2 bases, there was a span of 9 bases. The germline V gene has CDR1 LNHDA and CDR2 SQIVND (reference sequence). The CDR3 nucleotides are TGTGCCAGTAGTATAAAAACTGGGCAAGAGACCCAGTACTTC. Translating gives CASSIKTGQETQYF.

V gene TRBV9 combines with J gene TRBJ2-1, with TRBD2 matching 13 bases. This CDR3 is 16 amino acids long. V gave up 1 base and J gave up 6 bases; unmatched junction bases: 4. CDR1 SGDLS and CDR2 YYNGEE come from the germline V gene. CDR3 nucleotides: TGTGCCAGCAGCGTAACTAGCGGGGGGGCCAGCAATGAGCAGTTCTTC. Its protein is CASSVTSGGASNEQFF.

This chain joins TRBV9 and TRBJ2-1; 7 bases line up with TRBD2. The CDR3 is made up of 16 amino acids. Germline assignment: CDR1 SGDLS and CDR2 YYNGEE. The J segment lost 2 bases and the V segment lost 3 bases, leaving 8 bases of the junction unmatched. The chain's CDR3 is CASSDTGGATYNEQFF. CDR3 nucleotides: TGTGCCAGCAGCGACACGGGAGGCGCGACCTACAATGAGCAGTTCTTC. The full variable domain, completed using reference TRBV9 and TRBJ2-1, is DSGVTQTPKHLITATGQRVTLRCSPRSGDLSVYWYQQSLDQGLQFLIQYYNGEERAKGNILERFSAQQFPDLHSELNLSSLELGDSALYFCASSDTGGATYNEQFFGPGTRLTVL.

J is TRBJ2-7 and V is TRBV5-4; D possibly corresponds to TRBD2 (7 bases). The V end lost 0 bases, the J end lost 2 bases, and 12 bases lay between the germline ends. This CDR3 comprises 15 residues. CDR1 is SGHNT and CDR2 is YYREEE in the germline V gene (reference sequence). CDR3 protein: CASSLEGGDPYEQYF. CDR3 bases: TGTGCCAGCAGCTTGGAGGGGGGGGATCCCTACGAGCAGTACTTC.

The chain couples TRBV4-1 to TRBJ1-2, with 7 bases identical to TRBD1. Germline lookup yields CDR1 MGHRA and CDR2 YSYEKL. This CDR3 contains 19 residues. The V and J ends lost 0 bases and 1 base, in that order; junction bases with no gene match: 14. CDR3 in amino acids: CASSQERSFRGQINYGYTF. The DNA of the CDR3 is TGCGCCAGCAGCCAAGAAAGATCTTTTCGGGGACAGATTAACTATGGCTACACCTTC.

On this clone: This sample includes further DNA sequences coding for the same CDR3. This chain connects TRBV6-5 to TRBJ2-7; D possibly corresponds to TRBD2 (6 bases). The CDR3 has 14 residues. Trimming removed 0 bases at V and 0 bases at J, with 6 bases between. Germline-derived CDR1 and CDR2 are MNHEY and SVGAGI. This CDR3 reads CASSYSGGSYEQYF. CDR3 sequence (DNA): TGTGCCAGCAGTTACTCGGGGGGCTCCTACGAGCAGTACTTC.